Following are 21 T cell receptor beta chains from one sample sequenced in a study of blood T cell repertoires in COVID-19. Assay used: immunoSEQ multiplex PCR; TCRdb lists only in-frame clones, some missing. This table holds roughly 300,000 clones, 65% to 90% found once. The sequencing input was peripheral blood. The source of these receptors is a human donor in a cohort sampled during active COVID-19.

V usage is TRBV5-4 and J usage is TRBJ2-7; TRBD2 matches 10 bases. With V trimmed by 2 bases and J by 4 bases, 3 bases remained unmatched. The CDR3 length is 14 residues. The germline V gene has CDR1 SGHNT and CDR2 YYREEE (reference sequence). The DNA for the CDR3 is TGTGCCAGCAGCTTAGGACTAGCGGTATACGAGCAGTACTTC. Amino acids: CASSLGLAVYEQYF. The whole variable domain, filled in from reference TRBV5-4 and TRBJ2-7, reads ETGVTQSPTHLIKTRGQQVTLRCSSQSGHNTVSWYQQALGQGPQFIFQYYREEENGRGNFPPRFSGLQFPNYSSELNVNALELDDSALYLCASSLGLAVYEQYFGPGTRLTVT.

The chain recombines TRBV7-9 with TRBJ1-2; D not certain. Germline CDR1 is SEHNR and CDR2 is FQNEAQ (reference sequence). V was shortened by 5 bases and J by 2 bases, with 6 bases between the two germline ends. The CDR3 covers 12 residues. The CDR3 DNA reads TGTGCCAGCAGCCCACTCAACTATGGCTACACCTTC. Amino acid sequence: CASSPLNYGYTF.

The CDR3 is CASVFGNTIYF. The CDR3 nucleotides read TGTGCCTCTGTATTTGGAAACACCATATATTTT. The chain is built from TRBV6-5 and TRBJ1-3; D gene unclear. Trimming left V 11 bases short and J 3 bases short, with 8 bases between. The V gene's germline CDR1 is MNHEY and CDR2 SVGAGI. The CDR3 totals 11 residues.

This clone was counted a single time. The rearrangement links TRBV6-4 to TRBJ1-2; perhaps TRBD1 as D (6 bases). Germline values: CDR1 MRHNA, CDR2 SNTAGT. The CDR3 spans 13 residues. Trimming removed 4 bases from V and 5 bases from J, with 11 bases in between. Here the CDR3 reads CASSGGGLYGYTF. Here the CDR3 DNA reads TGTGCCAGCAGTGGGGGGGGCCTATATGGCTACACCTTC.

The rearrangement links TRBV3-1 (or the pseudogene TRBV3-2) to TRBJ1-2; D possibly corresponds to TRBD1 (5 bases). The CDR3 is made up of 14 amino acids. The V gene's germline CDR1 is LGHDT and CDR2 YNNKEL (reference sequence). The germline V and J ends were trimmed by 4 bases and 5 bases, with 14 bases remaining between them. CDR3 coding DNA: TGTGCCAGCAGCCTCTTGACAGTCCCGTATGGCTACACCTTC. Protein sequence: CASSLLTVPYGYTF.

To note about this clone: Other DNA sequences within the sample encode an identical CDR3. The chain joins TRBV27 to TRBJ1-1, with 9 bases lining up with TRBD1. The CDR3 has 14 amino acids. Trimming removed 2 bases from V and 5 bases from J; junction bases left unmatched: 3. CDR1 MNHEY and CDR2 SMNVEV come from the germline V gene (reference sequence). The CDR3 nucleotides read TGTGCCAGCAGTTTACGACAGGGGGGTACTGAAGCTTTCTTT. Translation gives CASSLRQGGTEAFF.

The genes are TRBV5-1 and TRBJ2-1; TRBD2 agrees at 13 bases. Looked up from germline, CDR1 is SGHRS and CDR2 is YFSETQ. Trimming removed 2 bases from V and 4 bases from J; junction bases left unmatched: 6. This CDR3 has 17 amino acids. The CDR3 loop reads CASSFSGTSGVYNEQFF. The CDR3 region has the DNA TGCGCCAGCAGCTTCTCCGGGACTAGCGGGGTTTACAATGAGCAGTTCTTC.

CDR3: CASSPTGPQPQHF. The CDR3 DNA sequence: TGTGCCAGTAGTCCAACAGGGCCACAGCCCCAGCATTTT. V gene TRBV19 combines with J gene TRBJ1-5; a weak D match, TRBD1 (6 bases). V was pared by 5 bases and J by 7 bases, with 12 bases between. The germline V gene encodes CDR1 LNHDA and CDR2 SQIVND (reference sequence). CDR3 size: 13 residues.

The gene calls are TRBV20-1 and TRBJ2-5; no definite D call. The CDR3 covers 10 residues. Germline CDR1 reads DFQATT; CDR2 reads SNEGSKA (reference sequence). V was clipped by 2 bases and J by 5 bases, with 3 bases between them. The CDR3 loop reads CSARLETQYF. The CDR3 bases are TGCAGTGCTAGACTCGAGACCCAGTACTTC.

The V call is TRBV7-9, the J call TRBJ2-7, with D maybe TRBD1 (5 bases). Trimming took off 5 bases at V and 3 bases at J, with 17 bases between the two ends. This CDR3 has 15 amino acids. Germline V gives CDR1 SEHNR, CDR2 FQNEAQ (reference sequence). CDR3: CASSPTPGLDYEQYF. CDR3 in DNA: TGTGCCAGCAGCCCAACCCCAGGGTTGGACTACGAGCAGTACTTC.

The chain links TRBV24-1 to TRBJ2-7; D is perhaps TRBD1 (6 bases). Germline V gives CDR1 KGHDR, CDR2 SFDVKD. The V and J ends lost 5 bases and 4 bases respectively, with 14 bases between them. The CDR3 loop spans 14 amino acids. The CDR3 DNA reads as TGTGCCACCAGTGGGGGCAGCAGGGGATACGAGCAGTACTTC. Translated: CATSGGSRGYEQYF.

In regard to this clone: A much more abundant neighbour one base away suggests this may be a read error. Other DNA sequences within the sample encode an identical CDR3. The rearrangement joins TRBV30 to TRBJ1-1; D unclear. Germline loops: CDR1 GTSNPN, CDR2 SVGIG (reference sequence). The V gene lost 0 bases and the J gene lost 1 base, with 3 bases spanning the gap. The CDR3 is 12 residues long. The CDR3 region is CAWSVGNTEAFF. The CDR3, as DNA: TGTGCCTGGAGTGTCGGGAACACTGAAGCTTTCTTT.

A word on this clone: At the DNA level, this CDR3 is encoded by other sequences in the same sample as well. This rearrangement joins TRBV5-1 to TRBJ2-1; TRBD2 might be the D (5 bases). Germline V gives CDR1 SGHRS, CDR2 YFSETQ. Trimming cost V 4 bases and J 1 base, with 6 bases left between them. CDR3 length: 13 amino acids. The CDR3 DNA reads TGCGCCAGCAGCCCGGGGTCCTACAATGAGCAGTTCTTC. This codes for CASSPGSYNEQFF. Full variable domain (outside the CDR3, taken from reference TRBV5-1 and TRBJ2-1): KAGVTQTPRYLIKTRGQQVTLSCSPISGHRSVSWYQQTPGQGLQFLFEYFSETQRNKGNFPGRFSGRQFSNSRSEMNVSTLELGDSALYLCASSPGSYNEQFFGPGTRLTVL.

This clone was detected many times. The rearrangement uses TRBV2 and TRBJ1-1; tentative D call: TRBD1 (6 bases). V gave up 5 bases and J gave up 1 base, with 11 bases separating them. The CDR3 contains 14 residues. CDR1 is SNHLY and CDR2 is FYNNEI in the germline V gene. The DNA for the CDR3 is TGTGCCAGCAGTTCCGGGACAACGAACACTGAAGCTTTCTTT. The encoded protein is CASSSGTTNTEAFF.

The CDR3 is CASGQFAGNTIYF. The CDR3 bases are TGTGCCAGCGGACAGTTCGCTGGAAACACCATATATTTT. The chain has TRBV9 and TRBJ1-3; possibly TRBD1 for D (6 bases). Trimming removed 7 bases at V and 2 bases at J, with 10 bases between. This CDR3 is 13 amino acids long. The V gene's germline CDR1 is SGDLS and CDR2 YYNGEE.

The table lists this clone with a count of one. The chain is built from TRBV5-1 and TRBJ2-3; tentative D call: TRBD1 (5 bases). V was clipped by 4 bases and J by 2 bases, with 11 bases between them. Germline lookup yields CDR1 SGHRS and CDR2 YFSETQ. The CDR3 sequence is 14 residues long. The CDR3 here is CASSDTGDTDTQYF. CDR3 coding DNA: TGCGCCAGCAGCGATACAGGAGACACAGATACGCAGTATTTT.

V usage is TRBV6-1 and J usage is TRBJ1-4, with TRBD1 as a possible D gene (6 bases). V was cut by 2 bases and J by 4 bases, with 17 bases left in between. Germline CDR1 reads MNHNS; CDR2 reads SASEGT. This CDR3 comprises 17 residues. CDR3 in amino acids: CASSEPGGGGGNEKLFF. The CDR3 DNA follows: TGTGCCAGCAGTGAACCGGGAGGCGGAGGGGGTAATGAAAAACTGTTTTTT.

CDR3 region: CASSEGTGDAGANVLTF. The CDR3, as DNA: TGTGCCAGCAGTGAGGGGACAGGGGACGCCGGGGCCAACGTCCTGACTTTC. The chain is built from TRBV6-1 and TRBJ2-6, with 10 bases lining up with TRBD1. With V trimmed by 3 bases and J by 4 bases, 6 bases remained unmatched. In germline, CDR1 is MNHNS, CDR2 SASEGT. The CDR3 is made up of 17 amino acids.

V gene TRBV10-2 combines with J gene TRBJ1-1, with no clear D. The CDR3 spans 14 residues. CDR1 is WSHSY and CDR2 is SAAADI in the germline V gene. Trimming cost V 5 bases and J 4 bases, with 14 bases left between them. The chain's CDR3 is CASSSLREFTEAFF. The CDR3 nucleotides read TGCGCCAGCAGTAGCCTAAGGGAGTTCACTGAAGCTTTCTTT.

This chain uses TRBV27 with TRBJ1-2; no clear D. Between the trimmed V and J ends, which lost 5 bases and 1 base, there was a span of 17 bases. This CDR3 comprises 16 residues. Looked up from germline, CDR1 is MNHEY and CDR2 is SMNVEV (reference sequence). The CDR3 here is CASSPSVGEINYGYTF. The DNA of the CDR3 is TGTGCCAGCAGTCCATCAGTTGGGGAGATTAACTATGGCTACACCTTC.

The chain is built from TRBV6-5 and TRBJ1-1; no firm D call. CDR3 size: 14 residues. The germline gives CDR1 MNHEY, CDR2 SVGAGI. V was pared by 3 bases and J by 4 bases, with 12 bases between. The CDR3 sequence is CASSYWGSGTEAFF. The CDR3 DNA reads TGTGCCAGCAGTTATTGGGGAAGCGGCACTGAAGCTTTCTTT.